This T cell receptor (beta chain) was recorded in a study of blood T cells in healthy people across ages. Findings and caveats of the study: The lack of PBMC sorting stopped any conclusive naive versus antigen-experienced comparison. Total diversity from one million sequenced T cells was likely underestimated.

Alongside a J-beta primer mix, a sample-barcoded 5' primer served in a second PCR lasting roughly 6 to 12 cycles. Every cDNA was tagged by a template-switch adaptor with 12 random nucleotides. TCRdb fed the 5' RACE reads into MiXCR, producing one record per CDR3 protein. The table shows 1.5 million to 2 million distinct CDR3 sequences, with roughly 30% occurring only once. This clonotype was recorded at least ten times. What it binds is unknown. The V end was cut by 1 base, the J end by 4 bases, with 11 bases between. This CDR3 is 14 amino acids long. The germline V gene has CDR1 SGHVS and CDR2 FNYEAQ.

This TCR came from a woman in her thirties in good health. The V call is TRBV7-6, the J call TRBJ2-7, with a tentative D call TRBD2 (6 bases). What was sequenced was blood. The CDR3 region is CASSLDSGPYEQYF. The DNA of the CDR3 is TGTGCCAGCAGCTTAGACAGCGGGCCATACGAGCAGTACTTC.